The clone carrying this T cell receptor beta chain was counted between two and nine times. As yet, its antigen is unknown. Germline-derived CDR1 and CDR2 are SEHNR and FQNEAQ (reference sequence). The CDR3 is 16 amino acids. Unmatched junction bases numbered 10, after V lost 5 bases and J lost 4 bases. This entry comes from a study of shared clonotypes between healthy human individuals. Study context: Researchers assigned three CD4 naive, three CD4 memory, two CD8 naive and one CD8 memory plate to each donor. Study results and caveats: Among a handful of donors, about 4.6% of naive CD4 clonotypes were found in common. The study sampled only blood, and tissue repertoires likely differ. Rarefaction showed that sequencing of sorted subsets was incomplete (despite large depth).

Some clones are missing from TCRdb's copy, which holds only in-frame ones; the method was immunoSEQ multiplex PCR. The sample holds over 950,000 clones, roughly 80% seen once. The receptor's source is a man aged 18 to 29 in good health. Some clones in this sample may be carry-over from other donors' samples. The chain links TRBV7-9 to TRBJ2-2; 7 nucleotides match TRBD1. Sequences were obtained from memory CD4+ T cells from PBMCs. As to subset: CD45RA-negative fraction. As DNA, the CDR3 is TGTGCCAGCAGCCCTTACGGAGAGGGGGCCACCGGGGAGCTGTTTTTT. It yields the protein CASSPYGEGATGELFF.